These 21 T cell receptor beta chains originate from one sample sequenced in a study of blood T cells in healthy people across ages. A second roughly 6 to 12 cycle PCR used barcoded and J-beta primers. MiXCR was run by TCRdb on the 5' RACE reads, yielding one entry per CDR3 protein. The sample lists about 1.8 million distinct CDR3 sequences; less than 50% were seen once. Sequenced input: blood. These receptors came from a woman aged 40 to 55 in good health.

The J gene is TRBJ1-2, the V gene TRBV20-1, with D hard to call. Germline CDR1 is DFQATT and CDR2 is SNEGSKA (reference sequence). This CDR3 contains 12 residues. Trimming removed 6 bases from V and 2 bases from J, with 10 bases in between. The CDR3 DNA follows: TGCAGTGCCCCGATTGAGAACTATGGCTACACCTTC. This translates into CSAPIENYGYTF.

The CDR3, as DNA: TGCAGTGCTGCCCCCCGGGGCGGGGGCATCTCCTACGAGCAGTACTTC. Its protein product is CSAAPRGGGISYEQYF. This chain links TRBV20-1 with TRBJ2-7; D perhaps matches TRBD2 (7 bases). V lost 5 bases to trimming and J lost 0 bases, with 20 bases between them. The germline CDR1 and CDR2 sequences are DFQATT and SNEGSKA (reference sequence). The CDR3 contains 16 residues.

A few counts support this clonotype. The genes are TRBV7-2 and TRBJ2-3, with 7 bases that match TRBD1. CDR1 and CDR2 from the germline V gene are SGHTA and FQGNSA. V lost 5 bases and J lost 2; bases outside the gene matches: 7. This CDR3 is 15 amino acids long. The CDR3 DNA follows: TGTGCCAGCAGCCTTCAGGGACAGTACACAGATACGCAGTATTTT. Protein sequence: CASSLQGQYTDTQYF. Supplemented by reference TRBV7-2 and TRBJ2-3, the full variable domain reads GAGVSQSPSNKVTEKGKDVELRCDPISGHTALYWYRQSLGQGLEFLIYFQGNSAPDKSGLPSDRFSAERTGGSVSTLTIQRTQQEDSAVYLCASSLQGQYTDTQYFGPGTRLTVL.

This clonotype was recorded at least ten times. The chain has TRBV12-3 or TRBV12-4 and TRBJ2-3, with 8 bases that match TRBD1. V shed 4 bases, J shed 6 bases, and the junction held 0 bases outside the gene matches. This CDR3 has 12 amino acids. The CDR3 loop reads CASSWTGDTQYF. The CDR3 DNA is TGTGCCAGCAGTTGGACAGGGGATACGCAGTATTTT.

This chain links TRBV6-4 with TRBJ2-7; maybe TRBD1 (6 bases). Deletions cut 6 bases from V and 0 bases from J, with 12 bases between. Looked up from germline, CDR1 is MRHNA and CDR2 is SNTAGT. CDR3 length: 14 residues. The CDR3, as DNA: TGTGCCAGCAGCGGACAGTATAGCTCCTACGAGCAGTACTTC. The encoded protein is CASSGQYSSYEQYF.

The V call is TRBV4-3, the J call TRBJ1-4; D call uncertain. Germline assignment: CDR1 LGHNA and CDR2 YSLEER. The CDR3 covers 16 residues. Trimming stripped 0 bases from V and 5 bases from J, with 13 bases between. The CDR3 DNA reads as TGCGCCAGCAGCCAAGATTCATGGTTTAGGAATGAAAAACTGTTTTTT. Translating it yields CASSQDSWFRNEKLFF.

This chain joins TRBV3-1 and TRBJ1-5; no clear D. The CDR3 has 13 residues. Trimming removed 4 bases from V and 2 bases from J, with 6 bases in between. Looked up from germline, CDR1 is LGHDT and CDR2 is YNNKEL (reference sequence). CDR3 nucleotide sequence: TGTGCCAGCAGCCGGTCCCGCAATCAGCCCCAGCATTTT. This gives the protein CASSRSRNQPQHF.

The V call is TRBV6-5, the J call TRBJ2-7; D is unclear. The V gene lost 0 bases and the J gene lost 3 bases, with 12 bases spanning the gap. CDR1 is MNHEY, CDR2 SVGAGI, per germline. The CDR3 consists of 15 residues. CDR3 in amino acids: CASSYSRAGLYEQYF. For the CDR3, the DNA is TGTGCCAGCAGTTACTCGAGAGCCGGCCTCTACGAGCAGTACTTC.

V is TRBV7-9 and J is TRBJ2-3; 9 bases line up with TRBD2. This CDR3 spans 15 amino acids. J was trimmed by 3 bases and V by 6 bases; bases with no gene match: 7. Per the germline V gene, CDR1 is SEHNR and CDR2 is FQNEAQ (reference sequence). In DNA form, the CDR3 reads TGTGCCAGCAGGCGCCGGACTAGCGCTACAGATACGCAGTATTTT. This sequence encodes CASRRRTSATDTQYF.

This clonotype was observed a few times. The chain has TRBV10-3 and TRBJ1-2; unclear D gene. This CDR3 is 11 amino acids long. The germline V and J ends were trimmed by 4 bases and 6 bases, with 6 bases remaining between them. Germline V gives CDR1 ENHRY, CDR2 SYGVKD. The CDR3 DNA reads TGTGCCATCAGTGCTGGGAATGGCTACACCTTC. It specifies CAISAGNGYTF.

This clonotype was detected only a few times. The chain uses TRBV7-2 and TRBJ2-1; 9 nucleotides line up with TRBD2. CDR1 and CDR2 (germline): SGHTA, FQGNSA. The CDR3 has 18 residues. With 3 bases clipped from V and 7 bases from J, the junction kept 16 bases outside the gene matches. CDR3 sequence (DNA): TGTGCCAGCAGCTTGGCTCCTTTCGCGGGGGGGACTCAGAATGAGCAGTTCTTC. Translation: CASSLAPFAGGTQNEQFF. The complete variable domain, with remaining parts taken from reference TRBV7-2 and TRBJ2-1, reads GAGVSQSPSNKVTEKGKDVELRCDPISGHTALYWYRQSLGQGLEFLIYFQGNSAPDKSGLPSDRFSAERTGGSVSTLTIQRTQQEDSAVYLCASSLAPFAGGTQNEQFFGPGTRLTVL.

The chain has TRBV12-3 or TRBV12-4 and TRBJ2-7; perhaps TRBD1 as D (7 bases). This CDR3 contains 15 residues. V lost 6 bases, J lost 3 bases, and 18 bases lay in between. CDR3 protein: CASSRRDSLIYEQYF. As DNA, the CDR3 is TGTGCCAGCAGCCGGCGGGACAGCCTGATCTACGAGCAGTACTTC.

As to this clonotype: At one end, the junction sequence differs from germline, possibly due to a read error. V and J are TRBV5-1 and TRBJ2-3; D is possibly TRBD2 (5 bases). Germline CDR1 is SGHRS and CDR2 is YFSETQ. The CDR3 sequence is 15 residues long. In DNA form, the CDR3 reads TGCGCCAGCAGCTTCAGGTGGAGCGGCACAGATGCGCAGTATTTT. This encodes CASSFRWSGTDAQYF. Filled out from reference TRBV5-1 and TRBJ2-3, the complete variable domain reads KAGVTQTPRYLIKTRGQQVTLSCSPISGHRSVSWYQQTPGQGLQFLFEYFSETQRNKGNFPGRFSGRQFSNSRSEMNVSTLELGDSALYLCASSFRWSGTDAQYFGPGTRLTVL.

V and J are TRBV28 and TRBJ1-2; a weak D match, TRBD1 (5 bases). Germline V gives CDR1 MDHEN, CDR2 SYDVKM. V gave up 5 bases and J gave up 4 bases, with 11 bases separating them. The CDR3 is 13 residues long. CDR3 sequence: CASSQGLSYGYTF. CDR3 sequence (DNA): TGTGCCAGCAGTCAGGGTTTAAGCTATGGCTACACCTTC.

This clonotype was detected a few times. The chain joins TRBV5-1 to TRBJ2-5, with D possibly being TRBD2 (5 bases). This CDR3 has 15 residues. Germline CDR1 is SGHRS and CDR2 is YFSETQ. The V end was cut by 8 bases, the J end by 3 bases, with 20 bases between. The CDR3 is CASSGPRRGEETQYF. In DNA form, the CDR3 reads TGCGCCAGTTCTGGTCCCAGACGGGGAGAAGAGACCCAGTACTTC.

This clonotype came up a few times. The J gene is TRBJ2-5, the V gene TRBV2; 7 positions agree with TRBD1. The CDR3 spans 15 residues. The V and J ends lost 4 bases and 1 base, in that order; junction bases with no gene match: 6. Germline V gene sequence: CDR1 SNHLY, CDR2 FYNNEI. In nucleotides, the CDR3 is TGTGCCAGCAGTGGGGGCCGACAGGGCCAAGAGACCCAGTACTTC. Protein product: CASSGGRQGQETQYF.

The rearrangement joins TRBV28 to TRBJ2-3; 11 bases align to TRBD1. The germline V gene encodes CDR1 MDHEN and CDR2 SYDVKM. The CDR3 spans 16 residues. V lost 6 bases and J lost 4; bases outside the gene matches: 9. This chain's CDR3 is CASSLLTGQGADTQYF. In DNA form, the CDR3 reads TGTGCCAGCAGCTTACTGACGGGACAGGGGGCAGATACGCAGTATTTT.

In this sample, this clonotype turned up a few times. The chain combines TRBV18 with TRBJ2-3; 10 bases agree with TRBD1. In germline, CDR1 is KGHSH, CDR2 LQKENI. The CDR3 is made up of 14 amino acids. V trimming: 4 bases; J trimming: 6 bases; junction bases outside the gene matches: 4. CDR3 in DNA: TGTGCCAGCTCACGACAGGGGGCGAGCGATACGCAGTATTTT. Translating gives CASSRQGASDTQYF.

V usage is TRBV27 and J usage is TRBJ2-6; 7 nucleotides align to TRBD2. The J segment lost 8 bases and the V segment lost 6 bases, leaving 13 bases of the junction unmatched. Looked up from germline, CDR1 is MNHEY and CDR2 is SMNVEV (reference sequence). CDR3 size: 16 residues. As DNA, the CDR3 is TGTGCCAGCAGACCTGGTGGGGTGGGGGGGACCAACGTCCTGACTTTC. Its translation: CASRPGGVGGTNVLTF.

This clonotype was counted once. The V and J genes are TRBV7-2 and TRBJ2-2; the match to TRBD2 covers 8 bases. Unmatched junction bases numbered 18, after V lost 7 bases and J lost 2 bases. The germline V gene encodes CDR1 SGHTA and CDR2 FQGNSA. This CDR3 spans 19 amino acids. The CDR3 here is CASIEAGGLRRPNTGELFF. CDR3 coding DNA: TGTGCCAGCATCGAGGCGGGGGGCCTGCGTCGCCCCAACACCGGGGAGCTGTTTTTT.

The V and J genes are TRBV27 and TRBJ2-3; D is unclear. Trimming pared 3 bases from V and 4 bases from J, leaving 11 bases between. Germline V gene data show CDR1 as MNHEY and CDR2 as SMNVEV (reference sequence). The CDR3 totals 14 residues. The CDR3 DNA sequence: TGTGCCAGCAGTTTTCGTACGTACGCAGATACGCAGTATTTT. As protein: CASSFRTYADTQYF.